The clone carrying this TCR beta chain occurred many times. The source of the sample is a study of T-cell reconstitution after alpha-beta-depleted transplantation in children. V lost 7 bases to trimming and J lost 6 bases, with 13 bases between them. CDR1 is SGHTA and CDR2 is FQGNSA in the germline V gene. The CDR3 has 14 amino acids. Unique molecular identifiers were incorporated during preparation of the TCRbeta library. TCRdb re-analysed the PCR reads in MiXCR, keeping a single row per CDR3 protein. The table shows approximately 520,000 distinct CDR3 sequences, with around a third occurring only once.

This receptor was taken from a human donor who donated a stem cell graft to a child with aplastic anemia. The J gene is TRBJ1-6, the V gene TRBV7-2; D perhaps matches TRBD1 (6 bases). Sequencing used PBMCs from the stem cell graft donor, obtained from the stem cell graft. The CDR3 sequence: CASTKGGFNSPLHF. DNA for the CDR3: TGTGCCAGCACCAAAGGGGGGTTTAATTCACCCCTCCACTTT.